The 25 T cell receptor beta chains below were found in one sample sequenced in a study of T cells in Graves' hyperthyroidism and ophthalmopathy. Amplification of TCR beta CDR3 regions used RNA as the template. When the TCR CDR3 underwent first-round RT-PCR, the HTBI primer set was used. TCRdb itself ran the multiplex PCR reads through MiXCR, one entry per CDR3 protein. The table lists roughly 720,000 distinct CDR3 sequences, roughly 17% of them singletons. Sequencing input: blood. Receptors were obtained from a man aged 50 to 60 with Graves' hyperthyroidism.

The sample holds a few counts of this clonotype. The V gene is TRBV20-1, the J gene TRBJ2-7; 12 nucleotides align to TRBD2. The CDR3 is 16 residues long. The germline V gene encodes CDR1 DFQATT and CDR2 SNEGSKA (reference sequence). CDR3 in amino acids: CSSSVTSGRSSYEQYF. The CDR3 nucleotides read TGCAGCTCAAGTGTCACTAGCGGGAGGAGTTCCTACGAGCAGTACTTC.

With respect to this clonotype: A read error may explain this, as a much larger clone is one base away. This rearrangement joins TRBV28 to TRBJ1-1; D is ambiguous. Trimming removed 6 bases at V and 7 bases at J, with 15 bases between. The CDR3 length is 13 residues. Per germline, CDR1 MDHEN and CDR2 SYDVKM. Here the CDR3 reads CASSELPKGEAFF. The CDR3, as DNA: TGTGCCAGCAGCGAGCTTCCTAAAGGTGAAGCTTTCTTT.

Note on this clonotype: This may come from a read error, since a much larger clone is one base off. CDR3 amino acids: CANSSPGQDSYEQYF. The CDR3 bases are TGTGCCAACAGCTCACCGGGACAGGACTCCTACGAGCAGTACTTC. The V call is TRBV5-4, the J call TRBJ2-7; TRBD1 matches at 8 bases. Germline lookup yields CDR1 SGHNT and CDR2 YYREEE (reference sequence). The CDR3 totals 15 residues.

This clonotype has a count of ten or more. The V gene is TRBV7-2, the J gene TRBJ2-7; 7 nucleotides align to TRBD1. The germline V gene has CDR1 SGHTA and CDR2 FQGNSA. The CDR3 totals 15 residues. Unmatched junction bases numbered 10, after V lost 4 bases and J lost 4 bases. The CDR3 region has the DNA TGTGCCAGCAGCTCCCCTAGGGGGCTTTGGTACGAGCAGTACTTC. This gives the protein CASSSPRGLWYEQYF.

At least ten counts were recorded for this clonotype. A read error may produce the germline difference seen at one junction end. The chain employs TRBV19 and TRBJ1-5; 8 nucleotides agree with TRBD1. The CDR3 has 16 amino acids. CDR1 is LNHDA, CDR2 SQIVND, per germline (reference sequence). This chain's CDR3 is CASTISRGRRVQPQHF. CDR3 in DNA: TGTGCCAGTACTATAAGCAGGGGGCGAAGGGTTCAGCCCCAGCATTTT.

The V call is TRBV29-1, the J call TRBJ2-7; TRBD2 agrees at 8 bases. V lost 5 bases to trimming and J lost 2 bases; unmatched junction nucleotides: 5. This CDR3 contains 13 residues. CDR1 SQVTM and CDR2 ANQGSEA come from the germline V gene. CDR3 in amino acids: CSVLGRGTYEQYF. The CDR3, as DNA: TGCAGCGTTCTCGGGAGGGGGACCTACGAGCAGTACTTC.

This clonotype came up a few times. The chain carries TRBV4-1 and TRBJ2-7, with 9 bases fitting TRBD2. The CDR3 runs 16 residues. V lost 4 bases and J lost 4; bases outside the gene matches: 11. Germline CDR1 is MGHRA and CDR2 is YSYEKL. This CDR3 is CASSRDGAGGGYEQYF. Here the CDR3 DNA reads TGCGCCAGCAGCCGCGACGGGGCGGGAGGGGGTTACGAGCAGTACTTC.

The genes are TRBV30 and TRBJ2-6; 7 nucleotides agree with TRBD1. The length of the CDR3 is 18 residues. The ends lost 5 bases at V and 0 bases at J; junction bases unmatched: 13. The germline gives CDR1 GTSNPN, CDR2 SVGIG (reference sequence). The CDR3 spells CAWLKRDRTFSGANVLTF. In nucleotides, the CDR3 is TGTGCCTGGTTAAAACGGGACAGAACGTTCTCTGGGGCCAACGTCCTGACTTTC.

This clonotype has more than one count but fewer than ten. For the CDR3, the DNA is TGTGCCAGCAGCCGCACCGGGACTAGCGGGAGTTGGCAGTACTTC. Translating it yields CASSRTGTSGSWQYF. The J gene is TRBJ2-7, the V gene TRBV3-1; 14 bases map to TRBD2. Germline CDR1 and CDR2: LGHDT and YNNKEL (reference sequence). The CDR3 totals 15 residues. J lost 9 bases, V lost 4 bases, and 8 bases had no gene match.

The sample holds a few counts of this clonotype. The CDR3 loop reads CASSLGLPLSGANVLTF. DNA for the CDR3: TGTGCCAGCAGTTTAGGGCTGCCACTCTCTGGGGCCAACGTCCTGACTTTC. The chain links TRBV27 to TRBJ2-6; D call uncertain. Between the trimmed V and J ends, which lost 2 bases and 0 bases, there was a span of 11 bases. Germline V lookup: CDR1 MNHEY, CDR2 SMNVEV (reference sequence). CDR3 size: 17 residues.

This clonotype was seen a few times. A much larger clone sits a single nucleotide away, making a read error possible. This sequence joins TRBV11-1 and TRBJ2-1; possible D gene TRBD2, 6 bases. The CDR3 runs to 15 residues. Germline V gene lookup returns CDR1 SGHAT and CDR2 FQDESV (reference sequence). CDR3 sequence (DNA): TGTGCCAGCAGCTCGACCTCGACTAGATCCAATGGGCAGTTCTTC. Translated, it gives CASSSTSTRSNGQFF.

The chain employs TRBV3-1 and TRBJ1-1, with D possibly being TRBD1 (6 bases). Trimming left V 4 bases short and J 5 bases short, with 17 bases between. Germline-derived CDR1 and CDR2 are LGHDT and YNNKEL (reference sequence). The CDR3 spans 15 residues. CDR3 amino acids: CASSPRTDPRTEAFF. The CDR3 bases are TGTGCCAGCAGCCCGCGGACAGACCCTAGGACTGAAGCTTTCTTT.

This clonotype has ten or more counts. The chain combines TRBV3-1 with TRBJ2-1; no clear D gene. CDR1 and CDR2 (germline): LGHDT, YNNKEL (reference sequence). The CDR3 is made up of 13 amino acids. Trimming removed 0 bases from V and 12 bases from J, with 12 bases in between. The CDR3 bases are TGTGCCAGCAGCCAAGAAACCCGCATGTCGCAGTTCTTC. Amino acids: CASSQETRMSQFF.

Only a few counts were recorded for this clonotype. The rearrangement links TRBV4-3 to TRBJ1-2; 11 bases fit TRBD1. The CDR3 loop spans 15 amino acids. The germline CDR1 and CDR2 sequences are LGHNA and YSLEER. J lost 4 bases, V lost 1 base, and 2 bases had no gene match. CDR3 region: CASSQAGQGGYGYTF. The CDR3 bases are TGCGCCAGCAGCCAAGCGGGACAGGGGGGCTATGGCTACACCTTC.

As to this clonotype: Given a much more abundant clone one base away, this may be a read error. The chain has TRBV6-1 and TRBJ2-1, with 13 bases that match TRBD2. This CDR3 region has 16 residues. From germline, CDR1 is MNHNS and CDR2 SASEGT. Trimming at V came to 6 bases and at J to 6 bases, leaving 8 bases not matched to a gene. CDR3 loop: CASRRTSGSFCNEQFF. The CDR3 DNA reads as TGTGCCAGCAGGAGGACTAGCGGGAGTTTCTGCAATGAGCAGTTCTTC.

The rearrangement joins TRBV19 to TRBJ2-7; perhaps TRBD2 as D (6 bases). The CDR3 extends over 13 amino acids. Germline CDR1 and CDR2: LNHDA and SQIVND (reference sequence). V lost 7 bases and J lost 2, with 12 bases in between. CDR3 residues: CASMSSETYEQYF. The CDR3 coding sequence is TGTGCCAGTATGTCTAGCGAAACCTACGAGCAGTACTTC.

This clonotype has ten or more counts. The rearrangement joins TRBV27 to TRBJ2-7, with 8 bases matching TRBD1. V trimming: 3 bases; J trimming: 6 bases; junction bases outside the gene matches: 7. This CDR3 contains 14 residues. Germline values: CDR1 MNHEY, CDR2 SMNVEV (reference sequence). For the CDR3, the DNA is TGTGCCAGCAGTTTCCCGACAGGACAGGGCGAGCAGTACTTC. Translated: CASSFPTGQGEQYF.

This clonotype showed up just a few times. This sequence joins TRBV3-1 and TRBJ2-5, with D uncertain. V gave up 0 bases and J gave up 1 base, with 9 bases separating them. This CDR3 is built from 15 residues. Germline V gives CDR1 LGHDT, CDR2 YNNKEL (reference sequence). This CDR3 is CASSQDYARQETQYF. Written as DNA, the CDR3 is TGTGCCAGCAGCCAAGACTACGCCCGCCAAGAGACCCAGTACTTC.

Notes on this clonotype: A read error may produce the germline difference seen at one junction end. This chain joins TRBV7-3 and TRBJ2-2, with D uncertain. Per the germline V gene, CDR1 is SGHTA and CDR2 is FQGTGA. The CDR3 contains 15 residues. CDR3 sequence: CAGSPGDRNTGELFF. Written as DNA, the CDR3 is TGTGCCGGCAGCCCTGGTGATAGGAACACCGGGGAGCTGTTTTTT.

This clonotype was seen a handful of times. An end of the junction differs from the germline gene, which may be a read error. The chain carries TRBV12-3 or TRBV12-4 and TRBJ2-1, with TRBD2 identical over 9 bases. The CDR3 runs to 16 residues. The CDR3 nucleotides read TGTGCCAGCAGATTAGACTCGGGACTAGCTTACAATGAGCAGTTCTTC. Translating gives CASRLDSGLAYNEQFF.

This clonotype was detected ten times or more. The chain carries TRBV2 and TRBJ1-4; no definite D call. The CDR3 has 15 residues. The germline gives CDR1 SNHLY, CDR2 FYNNEI. The V and J ends lost 4 bases and 0 bases respectively, with 9 bases between them. This chain's CDR3 is CASSVEAPTNEKLFF. The CDR3, as DNA: TGTGCCAGCAGTGTTGAGGCGCCAACTAATGAAAAACTGTTTTTT.

This clonotype appeared a few times. V gene TRBV6-1 combines with J gene TRBJ2-3, with 13 nucleotides matching TRBD2. J gave up 4 bases and V 5 bases, and 9 bases lay outside the gene matches. CDR1 MNHNS and CDR2 SASEGT come from the germline V gene. The CDR3 consists of 17 residues. The CDR3 coding sequence is TGTGCCAGCAGTTCACTAGGTGGACTAGCGGGAGCAGATACGCAGTATTTT. It encodes CASSSLGGLAGADTQYF.

This clonotype was recorded at least ten times. This CDR3 is CASSQDTNEKLFF. DNA of the CDR3: TGTGCCAGCAGCCAGGACACTAATGAAAAACTGTTTTTT. This rearrangement joins TRBV28 to TRBJ1-4, with D hard to call. The germline CDR1 and CDR2 sequences are MDHEN and SYDVKM. V was pared by 6 bases and J by 2 bases, with 7 bases between. The CDR3 has 13 residues.

For this clonotype: With a much larger clone just one base away, this may be a read error. The genes are TRBV20-1 and TRBJ2-7, with D maybe TRBD1 (6 bases). This CDR3 has 15 residues. Trimming stripped 3 bases from V and 6 bases from J, with 21 bases between. From germline, CDR1 is DFQATT and CDR2 SNEGSKA (reference sequence). CDR3 sequence (DNA): TGCAGTGCTAGGAACCCGGGACACTTACTCTGCGAGCAGTACTTC. It codes for CSARNPGHLLCEQYF.

This clonotype was picked up a small number of times. The chain uses TRBV20-1 and TRBJ2-1; D ambiguous. The germline V gene encodes CDR1 DFQATT and CDR2 SNEGSKA (reference sequence). The V gene lost 5 bases and the J gene lost 0 bases, with 20 bases spanning the gap. CDR3 length: 17 residues. The chain's CDR3 is CSAPPRARPSSYNEQFF. The CDR3 DNA reads as TGCAGTGCTCCCCCCCGGGCCAGGCCGAGCTCCTACAATGAGCAGTTCTTC.